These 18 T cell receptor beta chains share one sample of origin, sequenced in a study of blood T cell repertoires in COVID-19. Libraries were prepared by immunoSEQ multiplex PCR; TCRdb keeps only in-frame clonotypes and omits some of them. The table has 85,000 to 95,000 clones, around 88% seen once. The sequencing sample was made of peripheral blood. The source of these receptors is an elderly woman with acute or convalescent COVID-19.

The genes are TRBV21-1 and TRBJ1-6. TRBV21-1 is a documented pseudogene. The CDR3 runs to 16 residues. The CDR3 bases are TGTGCCAGCACGGGGAGAGGGAGCTCCTATAATTCACCCCTCCACTTT. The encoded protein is CASTGRGSSYNSPLHF.

CDR3 region: CASSRVGGTDTQYF. CDR3 in DNA: TGTGCCAGCAGCCGGGTCGGCGGAACAGATACGCAGTATTTT. The chain combines TRBV3-1 (or the pseudogene TRBV3-2) with TRBJ2-3; D gene unclear. The CDR3 is 14 amino acids. Germline CDR1 and CDR2: LGHDT and YNNKEL (reference sequence). V dropped 4 bases and J dropped 3 bases, with 11 bases sitting between them.

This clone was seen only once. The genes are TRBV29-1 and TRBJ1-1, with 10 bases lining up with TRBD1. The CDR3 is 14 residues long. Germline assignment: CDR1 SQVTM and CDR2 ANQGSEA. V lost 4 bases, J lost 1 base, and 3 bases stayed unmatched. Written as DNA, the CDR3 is TGCAGCGTTGTCCGGGACAGGGGGAACACTGAAGCTTTCTTT. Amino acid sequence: CSVVRDRGNTEAFF.

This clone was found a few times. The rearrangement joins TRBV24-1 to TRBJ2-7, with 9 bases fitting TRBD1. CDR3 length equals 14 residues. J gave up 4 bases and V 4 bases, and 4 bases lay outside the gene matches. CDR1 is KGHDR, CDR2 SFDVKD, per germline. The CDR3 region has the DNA TGTGCCACCAGTGAAAGGGACAGGGAATACGAGCAGTACTTC. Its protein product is CATSERDREYEQYF.

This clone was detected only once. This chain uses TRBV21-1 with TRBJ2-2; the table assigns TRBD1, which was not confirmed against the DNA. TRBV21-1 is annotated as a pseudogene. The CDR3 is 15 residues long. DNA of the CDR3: TGTGCCAGCAGCAAGGTGGCTGCGAACACCGGGGAGCTGTTTTTT. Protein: CASSKVAANTGELFF.

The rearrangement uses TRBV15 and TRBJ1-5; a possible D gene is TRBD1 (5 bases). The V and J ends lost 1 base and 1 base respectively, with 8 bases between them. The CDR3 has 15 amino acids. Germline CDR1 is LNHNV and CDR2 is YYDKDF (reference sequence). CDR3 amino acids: CATSRGRVSNQPQHF. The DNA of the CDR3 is TGTGCCACCAGCAGAGGCAGGGTGAGCAATCAGCCCCAGCATTTT.

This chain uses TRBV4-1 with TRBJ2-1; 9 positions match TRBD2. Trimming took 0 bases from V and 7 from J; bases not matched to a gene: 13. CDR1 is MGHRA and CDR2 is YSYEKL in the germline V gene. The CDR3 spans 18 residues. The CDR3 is CASSQDWASGVRKNEQFF. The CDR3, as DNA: TGCGCCAGCAGCCAAGATTGGGCTAGCGGGGTAAGGAAGAATGAGCAGTTCTTC.

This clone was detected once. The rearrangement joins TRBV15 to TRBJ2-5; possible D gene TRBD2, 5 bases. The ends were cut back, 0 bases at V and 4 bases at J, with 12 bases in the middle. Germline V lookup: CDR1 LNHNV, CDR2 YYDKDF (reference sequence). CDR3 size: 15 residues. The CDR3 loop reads CATSRDNGGLETQYF. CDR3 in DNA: TGTGCCACCAGCAGAGATAATGGCGGGCTAGAGACCCAGTACTTC.

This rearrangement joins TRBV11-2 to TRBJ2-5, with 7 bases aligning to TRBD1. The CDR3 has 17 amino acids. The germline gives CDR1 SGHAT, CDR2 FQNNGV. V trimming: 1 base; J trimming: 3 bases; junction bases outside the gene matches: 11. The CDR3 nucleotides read TGTGCCAGCAGCTTAGGTGGGGACAGACACCCAAAAGAGACCCAGTACTTC. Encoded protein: CASSLGGDRHPKETQYF.

As DNA, the CDR3 is TGCGCCAGCAGCCCGACAGGGGACTATGGCTACACCTTC. Translated: CASSPTGDYGYTF. The V call is TRBV5-1, the J call TRBJ1-2; 8 bases align to TRBD1. CDR1 and CDR2 (germline): SGHRS, YFSETQ. The CDR3 runs 13 residues. Trimming removed 4 bases from V and 3 bases from J; junction bases left unmatched: 2.

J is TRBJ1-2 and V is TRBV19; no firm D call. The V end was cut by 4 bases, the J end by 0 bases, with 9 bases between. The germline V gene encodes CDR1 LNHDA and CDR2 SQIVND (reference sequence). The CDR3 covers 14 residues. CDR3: CASSTRDANYGYTF. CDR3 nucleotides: TGTGCCAGTAGTACCCGGGATGCTAACTATGGCTACACCTTC.

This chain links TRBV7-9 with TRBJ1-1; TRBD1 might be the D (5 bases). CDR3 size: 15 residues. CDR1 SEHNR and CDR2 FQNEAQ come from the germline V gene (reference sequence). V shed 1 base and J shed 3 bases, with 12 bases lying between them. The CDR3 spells CASSLGGPGDTEAFF. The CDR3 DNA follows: TGTGCCAGCAGCTTAGGGGGCCCTGGGGACACTGAAGCTTTCTTT.

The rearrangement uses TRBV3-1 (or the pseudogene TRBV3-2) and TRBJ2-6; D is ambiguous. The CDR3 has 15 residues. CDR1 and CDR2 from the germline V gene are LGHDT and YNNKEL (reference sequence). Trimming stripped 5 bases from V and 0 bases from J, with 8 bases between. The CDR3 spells CASSFGASGANVLTF. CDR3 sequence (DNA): TGTGCCAGCAGCTTTGGAGCCTCTGGGGCCAACGTCCTGACTTTC.

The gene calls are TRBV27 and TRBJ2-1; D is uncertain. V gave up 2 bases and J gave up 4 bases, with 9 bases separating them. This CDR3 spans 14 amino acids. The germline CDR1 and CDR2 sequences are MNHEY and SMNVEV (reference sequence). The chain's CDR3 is CASSLGNSYNEQFF. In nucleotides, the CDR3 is TGTGCCAGCAGTTTAGGTAATAGTTACAATGAGCAGTTCTTC.

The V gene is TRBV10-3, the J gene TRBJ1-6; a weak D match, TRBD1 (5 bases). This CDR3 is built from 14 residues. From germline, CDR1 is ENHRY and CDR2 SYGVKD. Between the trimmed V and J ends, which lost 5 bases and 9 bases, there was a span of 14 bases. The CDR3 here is CAISPQGGLSPLHF. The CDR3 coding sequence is TGTGCCATCAGTCCTCAGGGCGGTCTTTCACCCCTCCACTTT.

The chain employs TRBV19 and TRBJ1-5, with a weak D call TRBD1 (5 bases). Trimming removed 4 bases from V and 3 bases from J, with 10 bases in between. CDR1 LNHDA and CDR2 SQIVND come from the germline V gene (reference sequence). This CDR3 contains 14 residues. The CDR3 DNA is TGTGCCAGTAGTACAGGGAGGAACAATCAGCCCCAGCATTTT. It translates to CASSTGRNNQPQHF.

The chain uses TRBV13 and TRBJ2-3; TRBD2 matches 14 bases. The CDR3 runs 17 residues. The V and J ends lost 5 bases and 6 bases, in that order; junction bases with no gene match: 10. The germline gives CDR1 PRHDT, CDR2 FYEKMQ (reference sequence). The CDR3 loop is CASSLWTSGGPVDTQYF. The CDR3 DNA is TGTGCCAGCAGCCTTTGGACTAGCGGGGGGCCTGTCGATACGCAGTATTTT.

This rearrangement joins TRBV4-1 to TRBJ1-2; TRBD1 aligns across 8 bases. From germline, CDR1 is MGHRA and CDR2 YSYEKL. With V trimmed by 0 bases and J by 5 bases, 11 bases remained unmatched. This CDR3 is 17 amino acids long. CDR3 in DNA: TGCGCCAGCAGCCAAGAAGCCCTTACAGGGGGAGGGTATGGCTACACCTTC. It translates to CASSQEALTGGGYGYTF.